This T cell receptor (beta chain) was recorded in a study of blood T cell repertoires in COVID-19. As for the study in general: Material from acute and convalescent COVID-19 was sourced from the United States, Italy and Spain. PBMCs, B-cell-depleted T cells, or T cells provided the cDNA or gDNA that made up the material.

This CDR3 is built from 13 residues. The germline V gene has CDR1 SGHVS and CDR2 FQNEAQ. Trimming left V 2 bases short and J 4 bases short, with 9 bases between. Per the original data handling: Amplifying reference gene primers gave estimates of nucleated cell counts. Assay used: immunoSEQ multiplex PCR; TCRdb lists only in-frame clones, some missing. V and J calls and clone size follow that table, whereas D and trimming were derived from the DNA. The sample consists of 140,000 to 150,000 clones, about 86% of them appearing once. The specimen was peripheral blood. The receptor was derived from a human donor in a cohort sampled during active COVID-19. This chain uses TRBV7-8 with TRBJ2-7; the D is unclear. CDR3 residues: CASSLRQEYEQYF. CDR3 coding DNA: TGTGCCAGCAGCTTACGGCAGGAATACGAGCAGTACTTC.